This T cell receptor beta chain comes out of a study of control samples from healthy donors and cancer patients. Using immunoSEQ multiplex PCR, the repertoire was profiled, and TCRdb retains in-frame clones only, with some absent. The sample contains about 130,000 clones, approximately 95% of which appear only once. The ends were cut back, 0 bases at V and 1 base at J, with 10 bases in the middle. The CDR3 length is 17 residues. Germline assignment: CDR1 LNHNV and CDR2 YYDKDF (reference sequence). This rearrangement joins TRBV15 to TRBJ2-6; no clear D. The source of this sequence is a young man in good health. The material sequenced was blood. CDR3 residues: CATSRDLAVSGANVLTF. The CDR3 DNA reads TGTGCCACCAGCAGAGATTTGGCGGTATCTGGGGCCAACGTCCTGACTTTC.